This TCR beta chain was recovered during a study of blood T cells in healthy people across ages. A sample-barcoded 5' primer and a J-beta primer mix were used in a second PCR of about 6 to 11 cycles. TCRdb reprocessed the 5' RACE reads with MiXCR, giving one entry per CDR3 protein. Among hundreds of thousands of distinct CDR3 sequences listed, 20% to 25% were seen once. This CDR3 has 13 amino acids. CDR1 is DFQATT and CDR2 is SNEGSKA in the germline V gene (reference sequence). V shed 6 bases and J 2 bases; nucleotides not matched to a gene: 4. The TCR comes from an older man in good health. The genes are TRBV20-1 and TRBJ2-5, with 9 bases fitting TRBD2. What was sequenced was blood. CDR3 amino acids: CSAWTSVQETQYF. DNA of the CDR3: TGCAGTGCCTGGACTAGCGTACAAGAGACCCAGTACTTC.